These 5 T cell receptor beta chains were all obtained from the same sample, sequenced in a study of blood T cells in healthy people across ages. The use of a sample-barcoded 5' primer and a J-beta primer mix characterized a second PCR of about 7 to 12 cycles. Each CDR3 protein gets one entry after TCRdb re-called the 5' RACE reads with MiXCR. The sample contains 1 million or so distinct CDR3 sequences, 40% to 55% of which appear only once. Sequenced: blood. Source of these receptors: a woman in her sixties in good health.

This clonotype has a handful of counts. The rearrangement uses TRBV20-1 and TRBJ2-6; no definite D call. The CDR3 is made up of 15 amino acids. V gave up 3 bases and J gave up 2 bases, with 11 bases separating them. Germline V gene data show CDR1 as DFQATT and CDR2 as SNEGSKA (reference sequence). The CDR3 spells CSAREVSTGANVLTF. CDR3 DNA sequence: TGCAGTGCTAGGGAAGTATCTACTGGGGCCAACGTCCTGACTTTC.

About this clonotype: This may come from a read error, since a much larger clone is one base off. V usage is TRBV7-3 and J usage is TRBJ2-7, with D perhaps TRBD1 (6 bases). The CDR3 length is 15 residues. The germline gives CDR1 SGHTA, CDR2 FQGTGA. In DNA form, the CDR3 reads TGTGCCAGCAGCCCTAGCACCAGGGGCGCCTACGAGCGGTACTTC. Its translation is CASSPSTRGAYERYF.

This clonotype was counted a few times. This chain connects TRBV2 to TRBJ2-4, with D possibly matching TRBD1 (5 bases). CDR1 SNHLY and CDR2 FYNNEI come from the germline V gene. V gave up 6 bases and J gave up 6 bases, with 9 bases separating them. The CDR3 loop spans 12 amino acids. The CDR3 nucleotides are TGTGCCAGCAGGCAGGGTCTAAACATTCAGTACTTC. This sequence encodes CASRQGLNIQYF.

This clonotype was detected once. DNA for the CDR3: TGTGCCAGCAGCCCAATGTCGCTAGCGGGGGAAGAGACCCAGTACTTC. This translates into CASSPMSLAGEETQYF. J is TRBJ2-5 and V is TRBV4-2, with TRBD2 matching 10 bases. Germline loops: CDR1 LGHNA, CDR2 YNFKEQ. J was trimmed by 3 bases and V by 4 bases; bases with no gene match: 8. This CDR3 spans 16 amino acids.

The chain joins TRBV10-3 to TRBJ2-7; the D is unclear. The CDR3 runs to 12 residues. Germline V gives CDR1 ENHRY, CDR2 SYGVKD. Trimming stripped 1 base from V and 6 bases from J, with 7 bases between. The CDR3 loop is CAISEWVCEQYF. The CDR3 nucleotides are TGTGCCATCAGTGAGTGGGTTTGCGAGCAGTACTTC.